These 8 T cell receptor beta chains were sequenced from one sample in a study of CD8+ T cells in alopecia areata. Treatment meaning: oral pan-JAK inhibitor, 5-10 mg twice daily. Following extraction, RNA underwent reverse transcription to cDNA, which served as the sequencing template. Assay used: immunoSEQ multiplex PCR; TCRdb lists only in-frame clones, some missing. The sample yields 110,000 to 150,000 clones, about 85% seen once. This specimen consisted of CD8+ T cells sorted from blood, obtained at week 4, from a patient treated with tofacitinib. Receptor source: a human donor with alopecia areata.

The V gene is TRBV15, the J gene TRBJ1-1; 7 bases line up with TRBD1. J was trimmed by 0 bases and V by 6 bases; bases with no gene match: 4. The germline V gene has CDR1 LNHNV and CDR2 YYDKDF (reference sequence). CDR3 length equals 14 residues. CDR3 residues: CATRLTGMNTEAFF. Here the CDR3 DNA reads TGTGCCACCAGGTTGACAGGGATGAACACTGAAGCTTTCTTT.

The J gene is TRBJ2-3, the V gene TRBV27; D not resolved. The V gene lost 3 bases and the J gene lost 0 bases, with 7 bases spanning the gap. The germline V gene encodes CDR1 MNHEY and CDR2 SMNVEV (reference sequence). The CDR3 is 14 residues long. CDR3 bases: TGTGCCAGCAGTTTCTCCTCTAGCACAGATACGCAGTATTTT. Its translation: CASSFSSSTDTQYF.

The chain has TRBV27 and TRBJ1-5, with a tentative D call TRBD1 (6 bases). The CDR3 consists of 15 residues. The V gene's germline CDR1 is MNHEY and CDR2 SMNVEV (reference sequence). V gave up 3 bases and J gave up 0 bases, with 9 bases separating them. The CDR3 loop reads CASSFLGGSNQPQHF. In DNA form, the CDR3 reads TGTGCCAGCAGTTTTCTAGGGGGTAGCAATCAGCCCCAGCATTTT.

The rearrangement links TRBV7-3 to TRBJ1-5; D is perhaps TRBD1 (5 bases). Germline loops: CDR1 SGHTA, CDR2 FQGTGA. V gave up 0 bases and J gave up 2 bases, with 8 bases separating them. The CDR3 runs 15 residues. CDR3 protein: CASSLTGVGNQPQHF. The DNA for the CDR3 is TGTGCCAGCAGCTTAACAGGGGTCGGCAATCAGCCCCAGCATTTT.

The chain carries TRBV12-5 and TRBJ2-5; D is undetermined. The V gene lost 3 bases and the J gene lost 5 bases, with 13 bases spanning the gap. The CDR3 covers 14 residues. Germline CDR1 is LGHNT and CDR2 is FRNRAP. The CDR3 sequence is CASGFGGVGETQYF. DNA of the CDR3: TGTGCTAGTGGTTTTGGTGGGGTCGGGGAGACCCAGTACTTC.

The V and J genes are TRBV7-8 and TRBJ2-5, with 9 positions matching TRBD2. The CDR3 is 13 amino acids. V gave up 8 bases and J gave up 2 bases; unmatched junction bases: 3. Germline V gene data show CDR1 as SGHVS and CDR2 as FQNEAQ. Here the CDR3 DNA reads TGTGCCAGCTTGCTAGCGGGACAAGAGACCCAGTACTTC. It is translated as CASLLAGQETQYF.

This clone was counted only a few times. The genes are TRBV29-1 and TRBJ2-1; no reliable D call. Trimming took 4 bases from V and 7 from J, leaving 5 bases between them. The CDR3 covers 10 residues. Germline V gene data show CDR1 as SQVTM and CDR2 as ANQGSEA. The CDR3, as DNA: TGCAGCGTTGCGAATAATGAGCAGTTCTTC. Protein sequence: CSVANNEQFF.

The chain combines TRBV15 with TRBJ2-1; TRBD1 matches 9 bases. The germline V gene encodes CDR1 LNHNV and CDR2 YYDKDF (reference sequence). V lost 5 bases and J lost 3; bases outside the gene matches: 8. The CDR3 is 16 amino acids. CDR3 DNA sequence: TGTGCCACCAGCGACCCTCACAGGGGGCTCTACAATGAGCAGTTCTTC. It yields the protein CATSDPHRGLYNEQFF. The full variable domain, with the rest looked up from reference TRBV15 and TRBJ2-1, is DAMVIQNPRYQVTQFGKPVTLSCSQTLNHNVMYWYQQKSSQAPKLLFHYYDKDFNNEADTPDNFQSRRPNTSFCFLDIRSPGLGDTAMYLCATSDPHRGLYNEQFFGPGTRLTVL.